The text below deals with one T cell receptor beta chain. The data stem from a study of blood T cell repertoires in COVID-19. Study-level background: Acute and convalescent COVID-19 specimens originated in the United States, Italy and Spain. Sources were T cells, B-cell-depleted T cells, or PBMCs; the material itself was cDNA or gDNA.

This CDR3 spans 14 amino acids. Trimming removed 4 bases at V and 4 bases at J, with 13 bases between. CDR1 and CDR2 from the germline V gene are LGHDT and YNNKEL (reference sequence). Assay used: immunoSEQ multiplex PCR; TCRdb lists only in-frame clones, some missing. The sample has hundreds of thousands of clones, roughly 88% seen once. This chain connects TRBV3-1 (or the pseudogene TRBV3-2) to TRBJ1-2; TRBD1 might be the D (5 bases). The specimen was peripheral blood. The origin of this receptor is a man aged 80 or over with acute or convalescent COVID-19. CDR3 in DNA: TGTGCCAGCAGCCCAGCCAGGGATTTCTATGGCTACACCTTC. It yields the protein CASSPARDFYGYTF.